This T cell receptor (beta chain) was found in a study of lymphopenia after photon versus proton radiotherapy. Notes on the study in general: In patients who died, overall survival fell as post-nadir TCR diversity dropped more.

Sequenced by immunoSEQ multiplex PCR; TCRdb stores in-frame clones only, minus some. The sample lists approximately 16,000 clones; 70% to 90% were seen once. About this clone itself: Its antigen is unknown.

The TCR originated in a man in his 70s with pancreatic cancer. Sequencing was performed on peripheral blood, taken from a patient treated with proton-based radiotherapy.

The CDR3 DNA sequence: TGTGCCAGCAGTACCCTGACGGGAGGCACAGATACGCAGTATTTT. It is translated as CASSTLTGGTDTQYF. The rearrangement joins TRBV6-6 to TRBJ2-3, with a tentative D call TRBD2 (6 bases). The CDR3 is made up of 15 amino acids. Trimming took 5 bases from V and 1 from J, leaving 13 bases between them. Germline CDR1 reads MNHNY; CDR2 reads SVGAGI (reference sequence).